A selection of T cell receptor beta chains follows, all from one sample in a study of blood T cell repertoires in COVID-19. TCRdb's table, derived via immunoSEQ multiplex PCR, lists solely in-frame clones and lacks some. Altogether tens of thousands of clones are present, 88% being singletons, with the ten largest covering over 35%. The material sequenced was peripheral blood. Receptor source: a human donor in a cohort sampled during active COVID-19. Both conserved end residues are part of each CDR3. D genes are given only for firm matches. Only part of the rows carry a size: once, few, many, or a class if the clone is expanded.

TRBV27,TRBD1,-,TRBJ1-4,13,TGTGCCAGCAAAACAGGGGGATTTGAAAAACTGTTTTTT,CASKTGGFEKLFF
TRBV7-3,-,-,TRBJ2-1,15,TGTGCCAGCAGCCCAATGGGGCGGGAATACAATGAGCAGTTCTTC,CASSPMGREYNEQFF
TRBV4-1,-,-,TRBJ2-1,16,TGCGCCAGCAGCCAAGGGTGGCGGGAACGAGGTGGTGAGCAGTTCTTC,CASSQGWRERGGEQFF
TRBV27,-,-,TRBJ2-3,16,TGTGCCAGCTGCCCATCTAGAGGTTTTGCTTTAGATACGCAGTATTTT,CASCPSRGFALDTQYF
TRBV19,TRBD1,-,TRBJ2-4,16,TGTGCCAGTACCTCGGACAGGGGCGGGGCCAAAAACATTCAGTACTTC,CASTSDRGGAKNIQYF
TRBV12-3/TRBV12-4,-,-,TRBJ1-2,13,TGTGCCAGCAGTTTAAGGGGTAACTATGGCTACACCTTC,CASSLRGNYGYTF
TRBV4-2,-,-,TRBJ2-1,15,TGTGCCAGCAGCCAAGTAGGTTCTCCTAGAGGTGAGCAGTTCTTC,CASSQVGSPRGEQFF
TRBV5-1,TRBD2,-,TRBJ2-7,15,TGCGCCAGCAGCCCGAATAGCGGGAGAAGCGACGAGCAGTACTTC,CASSPNSGRSDEQYF
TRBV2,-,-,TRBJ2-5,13,TGTGCCAGCAGAGCGGGACAGGAAGAGACCCAGTACTTC,CASRAGQEETQYF
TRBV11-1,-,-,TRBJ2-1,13,TGTGCCAGCAGCTTAGGGCATGGGACTTCACAGTTCTTC,CASSLGHGTSQFF
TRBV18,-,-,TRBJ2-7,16,TGTGCCAGCTCACCACCGGGGAGCGCGAAGTCCTACGAGCAGTACTTC,CASSPPGSAKSYEQYF
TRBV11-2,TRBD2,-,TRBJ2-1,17,TGTGCCAGCAGCTTAAATAGCGGGAGGGCCTCCTACAATGAGCAGTTCTTC,CASSLNSGRASYNEQFF
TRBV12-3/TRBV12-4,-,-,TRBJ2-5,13,TGTGCCAGCAGTTCGGACAATCAAGAGACCCAGTACTTC,CASSSDNQETQYF
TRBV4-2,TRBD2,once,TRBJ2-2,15,TGTGCCAGCAGCCAAGCGGGAGGGCCGACCGGGGAGCTGTTTTTT,CASSQAGGPTGELFF
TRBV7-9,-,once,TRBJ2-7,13,TGTGCCAGCAGCCCCCCGAGTGGCTACGAGCAGTACTTC,CASSPPSGYEQYF
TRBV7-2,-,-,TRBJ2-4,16,TGTGCCAGCAGCTTAGCGTCCATCGGGGTGAAAAACATTCAGTACTTC,CASSLASIGVKNIQYF
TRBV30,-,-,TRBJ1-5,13,TGTGCCTGGGGTCCAGGATCCAATCAGCCCCAGCATTTT,CAWGPGSNQPQHF
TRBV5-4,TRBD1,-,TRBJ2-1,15,TGTGCCAGCAGCTTGGGCCCGGGACAGCCTAATGAGCAGTTCTTC,CASSLGPGQPNEQFF
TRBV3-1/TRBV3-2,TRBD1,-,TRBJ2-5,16,TGTGCCAGCAGCCCTATGGGAAACAGGGGGGAAGAGACCCAGTACTTC,CASSPMGNRGEETQYF
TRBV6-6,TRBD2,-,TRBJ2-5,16,TGTGCCAGTCGACTAGCGGGGGGGCCGGTGGAAAAGACCCAGTACTTC,CASRLAGGPVEKTQYF
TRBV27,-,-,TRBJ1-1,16,TGTGCCAGCAGTTTGGTAACCCTAAGCCTGAACACTGAAGCTTTCTTT,CASSLVTLSLNTEAFF
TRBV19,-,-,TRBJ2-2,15,TGTGCCAGTAGGACTGGGACACTCTACACCGGGGAGCTGTTTTTT,CASRTGTLYTGELFF
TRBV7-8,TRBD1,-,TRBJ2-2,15,TGTGCCAGCAGCCATCTGGGACAGGGCGCCGGGGAGCTGTTTTTT,CASSHLGQGAGELFF
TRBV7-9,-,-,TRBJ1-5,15,TGTGCCAGCAGCTTAAGGGGAGGGGAAAATCAGCCCCAGCATTTT,CASSLRGGENQPQHF
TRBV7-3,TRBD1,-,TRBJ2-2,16,TGTGCCAGCAGCCAGGGGGCCAGGGGGAGCACCGGGGAGCTGTTTTTT,CASSQGARGSTGELFF
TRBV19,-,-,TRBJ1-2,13,TGTGCCAGTAGTATTGTCACAGGGTATGGCTACACCTTC,CASSIVTGYGYTF
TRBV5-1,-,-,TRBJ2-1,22,TGCGCCAGCACCGCCGGGACAGGGGGCGTCGGTGGTAGCGGGAGGGGGAACAATGAGCAGTTCTTC,CASTAGTGGVGGSGRGNNEQFF
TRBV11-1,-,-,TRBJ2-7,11,TGTGCCAGCAGTCTTCAGGGCGTGCAGTACTTC,CASSLQGVQYF
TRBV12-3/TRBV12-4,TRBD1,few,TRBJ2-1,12,TGTGCCAGCAGAGACACAGGGGATGAGCAGTTCTTC,CASRDTGDEQFF
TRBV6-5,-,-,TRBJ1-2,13,TGTGCCAGCACCCGGGACTCCGGCTATGGCTACACCTTC,CASTRDSGYGYTF
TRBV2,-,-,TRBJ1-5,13,TGTGCCAGCAGAGACGACATTCGCCAGCCCCAGCATTTT,CASRDDIRQPQHF
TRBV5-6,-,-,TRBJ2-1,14,TGTGCCAGCAGCCTCGACAGATCCCTTGGTGAGCAGTTCTTC,CASSLDRSLGEQFF
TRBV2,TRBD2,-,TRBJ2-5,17,TGTGCCAGCAGTCCGAGAGGGTCTAGCGGGGGGCAAGAGACCCAGTACTTC,CASSPRGSSGGQETQYF
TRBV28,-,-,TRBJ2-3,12,TGTGCCAGCAGTGCGGGGACAGATACGCAGTATTTT,CASSAGTDTQYF
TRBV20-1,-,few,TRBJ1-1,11,TGCAGTGCTAGAGGAGGGACTGAAGCTTTCTTT,CSARGGTEAFF
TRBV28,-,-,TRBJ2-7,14,TGTGCCAGCAGCATACAGGGGGGGGCCTACGAGCAGTACTTC,CASSIQGGAYEQYF
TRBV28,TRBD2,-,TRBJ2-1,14,TGTGCCAGCAGTTCCTTGGTCTCCGGGACTAGCGGTTTCTTC,CASSSLVSGTSGFF
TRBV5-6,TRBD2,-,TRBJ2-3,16,TGTGCCAGCAGCCCCTCGGCGGGGGTAAAGGGAGATACGCAGTATTTT,CASSPSAGVKGDTQYF
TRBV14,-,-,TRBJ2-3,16,TGTGCCAGCAGCCAGAGACTAGTGAATGGGGCAGATACGCAGTATTTT,CASSQRLVNGADTQYF
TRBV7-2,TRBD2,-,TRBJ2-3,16,TGTGCCAGCAGCTTAAAACGGGCGGGGGGCACAGATACGCAGTATTTT,CASSLKRAGGTDTQYF
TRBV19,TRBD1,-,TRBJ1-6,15,TGTGCCAGTAGGACAGGGGGGTCCTATAATTCACCCCTCCACTTT,CASRTGGSYNSPLHF
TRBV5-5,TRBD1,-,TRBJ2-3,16,TGTGCCAGCAGCCTTCCCCCGACAGGGATCACAGATACGCAGTATTTT,CASSLPPTGITDTQYF
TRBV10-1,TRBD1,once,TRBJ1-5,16,TGCGCCAGCAGGACTTGGGACAGCGGAGGCAATCAGCCCCAGCATTTT,CASRTWDSGGNQPQHF
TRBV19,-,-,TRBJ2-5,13,TGTGCCAGTAGTGTCACGGTCGACGGGGGACAGTACTTC,CASSVTVDGGQYF
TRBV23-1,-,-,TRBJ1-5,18,TGCGCCAGCAGTCAATTCCTCGCCACGTACTATAGCAATCAGCCCCAGCATTTT,CASSQFLATYYSNQPQHF
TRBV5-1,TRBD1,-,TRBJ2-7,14,TGCGCCAGCAGCTTGGGACAGGGCTATGACGAGCAGTACTTC,CASSLGQGYDEQYF
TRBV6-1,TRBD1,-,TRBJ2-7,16,TGTGCCAGCAGTGAAGCGCATGGACAGGGGGCCTACGAGCAGTACTTC,CASSEAHGQGAYEQYF
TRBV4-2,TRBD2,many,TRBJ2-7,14,TGTGCCAGCGGACTAGCGGGAGGGCTTGGAGAGCAGTACTTC,CASGLAGGLGEQYF
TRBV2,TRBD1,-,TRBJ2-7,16,TGTGCCAGCAGTGACTCCGGGACAGGATTTTCCTACGAGCAGTACTTC,CASSDSGTGFSYEQYF
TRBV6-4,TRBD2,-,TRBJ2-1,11,TGTGCTAGCGGGACTAACAATGAGCAGTTCTTC,CASGTNNEQFF
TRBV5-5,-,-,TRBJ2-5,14,TGTGCCAGCAGCTTGGACAGGGCACAGGAGACCCAGTACTTC,CASSLDRAQETQYF
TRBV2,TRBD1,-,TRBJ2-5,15,TGTGCCAGCAGTTGGGGACAGGGGAATGTCGAGACCCAGTACTTC,CASSWGQGNVETQYF
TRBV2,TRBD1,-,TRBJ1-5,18,TGTGCCAGCACCCTGGTCCCGGGACAGGGGGCGGACAATCAGCCCCAGCATTTT,CASTLVPGQGADNQPQHF
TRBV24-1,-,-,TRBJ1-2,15,TGTGCCACCAGTGATCCAACGACAGGAGGCTATGGCTACACCTTC,CATSDPTTGGYGYTF
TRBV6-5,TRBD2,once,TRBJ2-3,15,TGTGCCAGCGGAGATAGCGGGGGCGCCACAGATACGCAGTATTTT,CASGDSGGATDTQYF
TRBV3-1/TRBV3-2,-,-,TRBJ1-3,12,TGTGCCAGCAGCCAAGCCGGGAACACCATATATTTT,CASSQAGNTIYF
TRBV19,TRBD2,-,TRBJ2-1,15,TGTGCCAGTAGTCGGACTAGCGGAACATACAATGAGCAGTTCTTC,CASSRTSGTYNEQFF
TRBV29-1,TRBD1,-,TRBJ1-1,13,TGCAGCGTTAGAAGAGACAGGGCTAACGAAGCTTTCTTT,CSVRRDRANEAFF